The rows below give T cell receptor beta chains drawn from one sample of a study of T cell changes during pregnancy in multiple sclerosis. The protocol was immunoSEQ multiplex PCR, while the TCRdb copy is restricted to in-frame clones and leaves out a portion. The data show over 45,000 clones, just over 90% seen once. The sequenced sample was CD4+ T cells from peripheral blood mononuclear cells, obtained in the second trimester of pregnancy. The source of these receptors is a female donor with multiple sclerosis, enrolled in a pregnancy study. The CDR3 runs from the conserved cysteine through the conserved F or W. Each record gives: J gene, clone size, V gene, D gene, CDR3 protein, CDR3 DNA. D genes are given only for firm matches. Expanded clones get a size class; other rows say once, few or many, or leave the size out.

TRBJ1-5,-,TRBV30,TRBD1,CAWSKGQGANQPQHF,TGTGCCTGGAGTAAAGGACAGGGGGCGAATCAGCCCCAGCATTTT
TRBJ2-1,-,TRBV5-6,TRBD1,CASRRGQPYNEQFF,TGTGCCAGCAGACGGGGACAGCCCTACAATGAGCAGTTCTTC
TRBJ2-2,-,TRBV5-1,TRBD2,CASRRGLAGDTGELFF,TGCGCCAGCAGGAGGGGGCTAGCGGGGGACACCGGGGAGCTGTTTTTT
TRBJ2-3,-,TRBV11-2,-,CASSLTGISGDTQYF,TGTGCCAGCAGCTTAACGGGGATCTCCGGGGATACGCAGTATTTT
TRBJ1-3,-,TRBV5-6,-,CASSSPWGEGDSGNTIYF,TGTGCCAGCAGCTCCCCCTGGGGGGAGGGCGACTCTGGAAACACCATATATTTT
TRBJ2-5,-,TRBV9,TRBD2,CASSSGLAGEKNQETQYF,TGTGCCAGCAGCTCCGGACTAGCGGGGGAAAAGAACCAAGAGACCCAGTACTTC
TRBJ2-7,-,TRBV5-5,-,CASSLEPSVRVGEQYF,TGTGCCAGCAGCTTGGAACCTAGCGTGCGAGTCGGGGAGCAGTACTTC
TRBJ1-2,-,TRBV28,-,CASSALKPVPYGYTF,TGTGCCAGCAGCGCTTTAAAACCAGTTCCCTATGGCTACACCTTC
TRBJ2-2,-,TRBV30,-,CAWSWGDFRAGELFF,TGTGCCTGGAGTTGGGGGGACTTCCGAGCCGGGGAGCTGTTTTTT
TRBJ2-7,-,TRBV27,-,CASSLRGSAYEQYF,TGTGCCAGCAGTTTACGGGGTTCCGCCTACGAGCAGTACTTC
TRBJ2-6,-,TRBV28,-,CASSSLFDSSGANVLTF,TGTGCCAGCAGTTCCCTCTTCGACAGCTCTGGGGCCAACGTCCTGACTTTC
TRBJ1-5,-,TRBV30,TRBD1,CAWSVQGTGGNQPQHF,TGTGCCTGGAGTGTACAGGGGACAGGGGGAAATCAGCCCCAGCATTTT
TRBJ2-1,few,TRBV7-3,-,CASSPSLAPGEQFF,TGTGCCAGCAGCCCCTCACTAGCCCCAGGGGAGCAGTTCTTC
TRBJ2-7,-,TRBV28,TRBD2,CASSPSGSVYEQYF,TGTGCCAGCAGTCCTAGCGGGAGTGTCTACGAGCAGTACTTC
TRBJ2-1,once,TRBV11-2,TRBD2,CASSLIGGRALEQFF,TGTGCCAGCAGCTTAATCGGCGGGAGGGCCTTGGAGCAGTTCTTC
TRBJ2-7,-,TRBV19,TRBD1,CASSMGDSPFYEQYF,TGTGCCAGTAGTATGGGGGACAGTCCTTTCTACGAGCAGTACTTC
TRBJ1-2,-,TRBV30,TRBD1,CALKGQANYGYTF,TGTGCCCTTAAAGGACAGGCTAACTATGGCTACACCTTC
TRBJ1-5,-,TRBV10-3,TRBD1,CAISPDRDQPQHF,TGTGCCATCAGCCCGGACAGGGATCAGCCCCAGCATTTT
TRBJ1-2,once,TRBV9,-,CASSVKTGPRSNGYTF,TGTGCCAGCAGCGTAAAAACAGGCCCCCGGAGCAATGGCTACACCTTC
TRBJ2-5,-,TRBV5-4,TRBD2,CASSVAGVGETQYF,TGTGCCAGCAGCGTAGCGGGAGTGGGGGAGACCCAGTACTTC
TRBJ1-5,-,TRBV30,TRBD1,CAWTDRGDQPQHF,TGTGCCTGGACGGACAGGGGGGATCAGCCCCAGCATTTT
TRBJ2-5,-,TRBV7-3,-,CASSRTSLETQYF,TGTGCCAGCAGCCGTACTAGCCTAGAGACCCAGTACTTC
TRBJ1-4,-,TRBV7-2,TRBD1,CASSPGQGSEKLFF,TGTGCCAGCAGCCCCGGACAGGGGAGTGAAAAACTGTTTTTT